These 8 T cell receptor beta chains originate from one sample sequenced in a study of CD8 T cells in ankylosing spondylitis. Study-wide points: In ankylosing spondylitis blood, a motif of several highly homologous TCR beta variants appeared characteristic.

Their specific antigens are unknown. TCRdb reanalysed the 5' RACE reads using MiXCR and keeps one entry per CDR3 protein. The repertoire includes about 460,000 distinct CDR3 sequences, roughly 5.2% of them detected once, and around 3.5% sits in the top ten. Sequencing was carried out using blood, either unsorted or a sorted T cell fraction (not recorded which). Receptor source: a male donor with ankylosing spondylitis.

This clonotype was seen many times. The chain joins TRBV5-1 to TRBJ2-5; the D gene is possibly TRBD1 (6 bases). Looked up from germline, CDR1 is SGHRS and CDR2 is YFSETQ. With 5 bases removed from V and 1 base from J, the gap between germline ends came to 9 bases. This CDR3 has 13 residues. CDR3 sequence reads: CASSRDIQETQYF. CDR3 DNA: TGCGCCAGCAGTAGGGACATCCAAGAGACCCAGTACTTC.

The table lists this clonotype with many counts. The V gene is TRBV5-1, the J gene TRBJ2-1; 9 bases are shared with TRBD1. J was trimmed by 5 bases and V by 5 bases; bases with no gene match: 5. The CDR3 runs to 14 residues. Germline assignment: CDR1 SGHRS and CDR2 YFSETQ. CDR3 residues: CASRIQGADNEQFF. CDR3 in DNA: TGCGCCAGCAGAATACAGGGGGCCGACAATGAGCAGTTCTTC.

This clonotype was detected ten times or more. A read error may produce the germline difference seen at one junction end. The J gene is TRBJ1-1, the V gene TRBV12-3 or TRBV12-4; perhaps TRBD1 as D (6 bases). This CDR3 contains 14 residues. The CDR3 bases are TGCGCCAGCAGCTTGGACAGACGGAACACTGAAGCTTTCTTT. Encoded protein: CASSLDRRNTEAFF.

This clonotype was detected many times. J is TRBJ2-7 and V is TRBV12-3 or TRBV12-4; TRBD1 matches at 12 bases. The CDR3 contains 15 residues. V shed 6 bases and J 5 bases; nucleotides not matched to a gene: 8. Here the CDR3 DNA reads TGTGCCAGCAGGCCATGGGACAGGGGGCAGGACGAGCAGTACTTC. The encoded protein is CASRPWDRGQDEQYF.

Ten or more counts support this clonotype. V usage is TRBV7-2 and J usage is TRBJ2-7; TRBD1 aligns across 8 bases. The V and J ends lost 3 bases and 2 bases, in that order; junction bases with no gene match: 9. The CDR3 is 16 residues long. CDR1 SGHTA and CDR2 FQGNSA come from the germline V gene. This CDR3 reads CASSFSVRGLTYEQYF. The CDR3, as DNA: TGTGCCAGCAGCTTTAGCGTCAGGGGGCTTACCTACGAGCAGTACTTC.

This clonotype was recorded at least ten times. The gene calls are TRBV11-2 and TRBJ2-3; tentative D call: TRBD2 (6 bases). The CDR3 has 15 amino acids. Germline CDR1 SGHAT, CDR2 FQNNGV. Trimming took off 0 bases at V and 7 bases at J, with 14 bases between the two ends. CDR3 residues: CASSLDGGVWNTQYF. The CDR3 DNA reads as TGTGCCAGCAGCTTAGACGGCGGGGTGTGGAATACGCAGTATTTT.

This clonotype was observed many times. A read error may produce the germline difference seen at one junction end. The chain combines TRBV7-7 with TRBJ2-6; no definite D call. The CDR3 loop spans 15 amino acids. Per the germline V gene, CDR1 is SSHAT and CDR2 is FNYEAQ (reference sequence). The CDR3 DNA follows: TGTGCTAGCAGCCCGTCCCCGCCTCGGGCCAACGTCCTGACTTTC. Translated: CASSPSPPRANVLTF.

This clonotype was found many times. This rearrangement joins TRBV29-1 to TRBJ2-5, with unresolved D. V was pared by 6 bases and J by 3 bases, with 8 bases between. The germline V gene encodes CDR1 SQVTM and CDR2 ANQGSEA. The CDR3 runs to 11 residues. The CDR3 region is CSVLGKETQYF. The CDR3 nucleotides read TGCAGCGTCTTGGGGAAAGAGACCCAGTACTTC.